This T cell receptor (beta chain) derives from a study of T cell repertoires in cytomegalovirus infection. The wider study: Indicated by public TCR beta signatures were CMV infection and matching HLA type.

On this clonotype itself: Its antigen is unknown.

Study-level results: HLA-C-restricted TCR beta clonotypes specific for CMV led the ex vivo response.

From the reads, TCRdb called clonotypes with MiXCR, one entry per CDR3 protein. The data show around 530,000 distinct CDR3 sequences, with 16% seen just once and more than 20% held by the top ten. V gave up 4 bases and J gave up 0 bases, with 19 bases separating them. There are 17 residues in the CDR3. Per germline, CDR1 SEHNR and CDR2 FQNEAQ (reference sequence). V gene TRBV7-9 combines with J gene TRBJ2-7; the D gene is possibly TRBD2 (7 bases). Specimen: CD8+ T cells from PBMCs. This TCR derives from a human donor in good health (CMV status not recorded). Some clones in this sample may be carry-over from other donors' samples. The CDR3 DNA is TGTGCCAGCAGCTCTCCAGGACGGGGGGCAAGCTCCTACGAGCAGTACTTC. Translation: CASSSPGRGASSYEQYF. The variable domain in full, with the rest retrieved from reference TRBV7-9 and TRBJ2-7, is DTGVSQNPRHKITKRGQNVTFRCDPISEHNRLYWYRQTLGQGPEFLTYFQNEAQLEKSRLLSDRFSAERPKGSFSTLEIQRTEQGDSAMYLCASSSPGRGASSYEQYFGPGTRLTVT.